One sample yielded the 30 T cell receptor beta chains listed below, sequenced in a study of T cell changes during pregnancy in multiple sclerosis. Repertoires were generated with immunoSEQ multiplex PCR, while TCRdb's copy carries only in-frame clones and drops some. The sample holds tens of thousands of clones, 80% to 95% seen once. The sequences come from peripheral blood, collected in the third trimester of pregnancy. The receptors come from a female donor in good health, enrolled as a control in a pregnancy study.

The gene calls are TRBV7-3 and TRBJ2-1, with 8 bases matching TRBD2. The CDR3 spans 18 residues. Germline CDR1 SGHTA, CDR2 FQGTGA. The ends lost 2 bases at V and 6 bases at J; junction bases unmatched: 15. CDR3 sequence (DNA): TGTGCCAGCAGCTTAGCCTTGAGTGGGCGGGGGGTGCGCAATGAGCAGTTCTTC. Its protein is CASSLALSGRGVRNEQFF.

The CDR3 DNA follows: TGTGCCAGCTTTCTTTTAGCGGAGAGTTGGGAGACCCAGTACTTC. It codes for CASFLLAESWETQYF. The chain employs TRBV5-6 and TRBJ2-5; D is possibly TRBD2 (6 bases). V gave up 7 bases and J gave up 5 bases, with 21 bases separating them. The CDR3 runs to 15 residues. Germline assignment: CDR1 SGHDT and CDR2 YYEEEE.

The chain links TRBV2 to TRBJ1-2; 7 bases are shared with TRBD1. Per germline, CDR1 SNHLY and CDR2 FYNNEI. The J segment lost 6 bases and the V segment lost 5 bases, leaving 6 bases of the junction unmatched. The CDR3 consists of 13 residues. CDR3 protein: CASSRDSGHGYTF. In nucleotides, the CDR3 is TGTGCCAGCAGTAGGGACAGCGGGCATGGCTACACCTTC.

The chain links TRBV5-6 to TRBJ1-2; 7 positions match TRBD1. V shed 0 bases, J shed 13 bases, and the junction held 12 bases outside the gene matches. Germline CDR1 and CDR2: SGHDT and YYEEEE. CDR3 length: 14 residues. CDR3 region: CASSLGPGQPFFTF. CDR3 DNA: TGTGCCAGCAGCTTGGGCCCGGGACAGCCTTTTTTCACCTTC. Supplemented by reference TRBV5-6 and TRBJ1-2, the full variable domain reads DAGVTQSPTHLIKTRGQQVTLRCSPKSGHDTVSWYQQALGQGPQFIFQYYEEEERQRGNFPDRFSGHQFPNYSSELNVNALLLGDSALYLCASSLGPGQPFFTFGSGTRLTVV.

The chain carries TRBV19 and TRBJ1-2, with D tentatively TRBD1 (5 bases). Germline loops: CDR1 LNHDA, CDR2 SQIVND (reference sequence). Trimming pared 3 bases from V and 0 bases from J, leaving 8 bases between. This CDR3 is 14 amino acids long. CDR3 coding DNA: TGTGCCAGTAGTATTACGACAGCTAACTATGGCTACACCTTC. Protein product: CASSITTANYGYTF.

This chain joins TRBV4-3 and TRBJ2-3; maybe TRBD1 (7 bases). V was clipped by 0 bases and J by 4 bases, with 20 bases between them. The CDR3 extends over 18 amino acids. CDR1 and CDR2 from the germline V gene are LGHNA and YSLEER. In DNA form, the CDR3 reads TGCGCCAGCAGCCAAGATCAGGGGGGCGTCCTGGAAGCAGATACGCAGTATTTT. Translation: CASSQDQGGVLEADTQYF.

This rearrangement joins TRBV5-1 to TRBJ2-7; D is ambiguous. This CDR3 has 14 residues. Germline CDR1 is SGHRS and CDR2 is YFSETQ. Trimming took off 0 bases at V and 3 bases at J, with 10 bases between the two ends. DNA of the CDR3: TGCGCCAGCAGCTTGGGCCAAGCTGTCTACGAGCAGTACTTC. Protein: CASSLGQAVYEQYF.

The rearrangement joins TRBV2 to TRBJ2-2; the D gene is possibly TRBD2 (5 bases). This CDR3 region has 14 residues. CDR1 and CDR2 from the germline V gene are SNHLY and FYNNEI. Trimming cost V 4 bases and J 1 base, with 7 bases left between them. The CDR3: CASSVGGNTGELFF. The DNA for the CDR3 is TGTGCCAGCAGTGTAGGAGGGAACACCGGGGAGCTGTTTTTT.

The chain employs TRBV19 and TRBJ2-1; 7 bases match TRBD2. CDR3 length: 16 residues. Trimming at V came to 1 base and at J to 8 bases, leaving 11 bases not matched to a gene. CDR1 and CDR2 from the germline V gene are LNHDA and SQIVND (reference sequence). The CDR3 coding sequence is TGTGCCAGTAGTATAGGAGGCGGGGGAGGGTGGGATGAGCAGTTCTTC. Residues: CASSIGGGGGWDEQFF.

In its sample, this clone was seen once. V gene TRBV28 combines with J gene TRBJ2-2, with TRBD1 as a possible D gene (5 bases). The CDR3 totals 13 residues. Deletions cut 6 bases from V and 1 base from J, with 6 bases between. Per the germline V gene, CDR1 is MDHEN and CDR2 is SYDVKM. The CDR3 protein is CASRQENTGELFF. CDR3 nucleotides: TGTGCCAGCAGACAGGAGAACACCGGGGAGCTGTTTTTT.

The rearrangement uses TRBV28 and TRBJ1-1, with TRBD1 identical over 7 bases. Unmatched junction bases numbered 12, after V lost 7 bases and J lost 4 bases. The CDR3 runs to 15 residues. Germline V lookup: CDR1 MDHEN, CDR2 SYDVKM. The DNA of the CDR3 is TGTGCCAGCACTTCGTCCGGGCAGGGGGGCACTGAAGCTTTCTTT. Protein product: CASTSSGQGGTEAFF.

In DNA form, the CDR3 reads TGTGCCAGCAGCGTAACCCCAAATAGGGGCCGTCCGAAGCAGTACTTC. Translating it yields CASSVTPNRGRPKQYF. The J gene is TRBJ2-7, the V gene TRBV11-2; TRBD1 might be the D (5 bases). Germline loops: CDR1 SGHAT, CDR2 FQNNGV. Trimming stripped 5 bases from V and 8 bases from J, with 25 bases between. CDR3 length: 16 amino acids.

The V gene is TRBV30, the J gene TRBJ1-6; 10 bases map to TRBD1. Per germline, CDR1 GTSNPN and CDR2 SVGIG (reference sequence). The junction had 9 bases not matched to a gene; V was cut back by 5 bases and J by 8 bases. The CDR3 loop spans 15 amino acids. The CDR3 is CAWLNTGTGDSPLHF. The CDR3 DNA is TGTGCCTGGTTAAATACCGGGACAGGGGATTCACCCCTCCACTTT.

CDR3 sequence (DNA): TGTGCTAGTGGACTAAAACTAGCGGGAGGACCCAACAACTACAATGAGCAGTTCTTC. Protein product: CASGLKLAGGPNNYNEQFF. The rearrangement joins TRBV12-5 to TRBJ2-1; 12 bases are a match to TRBD2. The trim removed 6 bases at V and 3 bases at J, leaving 15 bases unmatched. The germline gives CDR1 LGHNT, CDR2 FRNRAP. This CDR3 region has 19 residues.

The chain has TRBV4-3 and TRBJ2-6; a weak D match, TRBD2 (5 bases). The CDR3 extends over 13 amino acids. CDR1 and CDR2 from the germline V gene are LGHNA and YSLEER. Trimming stripped 3 bases from V and 18 bases from J, with 18 bases between. The CDR3 region is CASSQARGLPETF. The CDR3 bases are TGCGCCAGCAGCCAGGCTCGGGGTTTACCTGAGACTTTC.

This chain links TRBV4-1 with TRBJ2-2, with D hard to call. The V gene's germline CDR1 is MGHRA and CDR2 YSYEKL. This CDR3 is built from 15 residues. The V and J ends lost 3 bases and 0 bases respectively, with 8 bases between them. The CDR3 spells CASSQAAANTGELFF. As DNA, the CDR3 is TGCGCCAGCAGCCAGGCTGCCGCGAACACCGGGGAGCTGTTTTTT.

The chain employs TRBV7-6 and TRBJ2-4, with TRBD1 matching 9 bases. This CDR3 is 14 amino acids long. Germline V gene data show CDR1 as SGHVS and CDR2 as FNYEAQ. V dropped 5 bases and J dropped 6; count of bases not matched to a gene: 5. In DNA, the CDR3 is TGTGCCAGCAGCGGGACAGGGTTTCCAAACATTCAGTACTTC. Residues: CASSGTGFPNIQYF. Full variable domain (rest looked up from reference TRBV7-6 and TRBJ2-4): GAGVSQSPRYKVTKRGQDVALRCDPISGHVSLYWYRQALGQGPEFLTYFNYEAQQDKSGLPNDRFSAERPEGSISTLTIQRTEQRDSAMYRCASSGTGFPNIQYFGAGTRLSVL.

CDR3 bases: TGTGCCAGCAGCGTGGGACTAGCGGGAGGGCCATACGAGCAGTACTTC. The encoded protein is CASSVGLAGGPYEQYF. V usage is TRBV13 and J usage is TRBJ2-7; TRBD2 matches 16 bases. This CDR3 spans 16 amino acids. J gave up 4 bases and V 5 bases, and 5 bases lay outside the gene matches. Germline-derived CDR1 and CDR2 are PRHDT and FYEKMQ (reference sequence).

The chain is built from TRBV27 and TRBJ2-3; 7 bases are shared with TRBD1. V was clipped by 5 bases and J by 9 bases; unmatched bases: 8. Germline CDR1 and CDR2: MNHEY and SMNVEV (reference sequence). This CDR3 contains 13 residues. The CDR3 bases are TGTGCCAGCAGTGCGGCAACAGGGGTAACGCAGTATTTT. Translating it yields CASSAATGVTQYF.

The gene calls are TRBV18 and TRBJ1-3, with 8 positions matching TRBD1. This CDR3 has 16 residues. The germline V gene has CDR1 KGHSH and CDR2 LQKENI. Germline trimming cut 4 bases from V and 0 bases from J; bases unmatched to any gene: 5. DNA of the CDR3: TGTGCCAGCTCACTAGGACAGGGAAGCTCTGGAAACACCATATATTTT. It is translated as CASSLGQGSSGNTIYF.

V is TRBV19 and J is TRBJ2-3; unclear D gene. Trimming left V 2 bases short and J 3 bases short, with 6 bases between. The CDR3 is 13 residues long. The germline gives CDR1 LNHDA, CDR2 SQIVND (reference sequence). CDR3 sequence: CASSITGTDTQYF. The CDR3 bases are TGTGCCAGTAGTATAACCGGTACAGATACGCAGTATTTT.

This chain connects TRBV2 to TRBJ2-7; tentative D call: TRBD2 (5 bases). This CDR3 region has 12 residues. The germline CDR1 and CDR2 sequences are SNHLY and FYNNEI. V was trimmed by 7 bases and J by 3 bases, leaving 10 bases between them. The chain's CDR3 is CASTPLGYEQYF. DNA of the CDR3: TGTGCCAGCACCCCACTAGGCTACGAGCAGTACTTC.

This clone was observed a few times. This rearrangement joins TRBV11-2 to TRBJ2-1, with TRBD2 matching over 9 bases. The CDR3 is 16 amino acids. V was clipped by 4 bases and J by 4 bases; unmatched bases: 8. From germline, CDR1 is SGHAT and CDR2 FQNNGV. The CDR3, as DNA: TGTGCCAGCAGCTCTTCCCGGACTAGCGATTACAATGAGCAGTTCTTC. Translated, it gives CASSSSRTSDYNEQFF.

The V call is TRBV7-8, the J call TRBJ2-3; 11 bases are shared with TRBD2. In germline, CDR1 is SGHVS, CDR2 FQNEAQ. Trimming took 2 bases from V and 2 from J; bases not matched to a gene: 6. The CDR3 has 17 amino acids. CDR3 sequence reads: CASSLYTSGGFTDTQYF. As DNA, the CDR3 is TGTGCCAGCAGCTTATATACTAGCGGGGGTTTCACAGATACGCAGTATTTT.

Note on this clone: One end of the junction fails to match germline, which may point to a read error. This chain uses TRBV5-4 with TRBJ1-1; 8 bases fit TRBD1. The CDR3 extends over 12 amino acids. Germline V gives CDR1 SGHNT, CDR2 YYREEE (reference sequence). CDR3: CASSLGDRWPEF. CDR3 in DNA: TGTGCCAGCAGCTTGGGGGACAGGTGGCCCGAATTT.

This CDR3 reads CASSKGTCAVKSGGTDTQYF. CDR3 sequence (DNA): TGTGCCAGCAGCAAAGGTACCTGTGCCGTTAAGAGCGGGGGCACAGATACGCAGTATTTT. V usage is TRBV21-1 and J usage is TRBJ2-3; no DNA check was done on the table's D call, TRBD2. TRBV21-1 is assigned pseudogene status. The CDR3 has 20 residues.

The chain uses TRBV27 and TRBJ2-2; 8 nucleotides line up with TRBD2. CDR1 and CDR2 (germline): MNHEY, SMNVEV (reference sequence). After removal of 3 bases from V and 7 bases from J, the junction contained 4 bases not matched to a gene. This CDR3 spans 14 amino acids. CDR3 nucleotide sequence: TGTGCCAGCAGTTTCGGGGGGGCTGGCGGGGAGCTGTTTTTT. Amino acids: CASSFGGAGGELFF.

The rearrangement links TRBV6-6 to TRBJ1-1, with unresolved D. The CDR3 has 12 residues. V was trimmed by 4 bases and J by 5 bases, leaving 8 bases between them. Germline assignment: CDR1 MNHNY and CDR2 SVGAGI (reference sequence). This chain's CDR3 is CASSFPGTEAFF. CDR3 nucleotide sequence: TGTGCCAGCAGTTTCCCCGGGACTGAAGCTTTCTTT.

The table lists this clone with a count of one. V gene TRBV11-2 combines with J gene TRBJ1-4; 7 bases line up with TRBD1. The CDR3 length is 18 residues. Germline V lookup: CDR1 SGHAT, CDR2 FQNNGV. The V gene end was trimmed by 0 bases and the J gene end by 4 bases; junction bases not matched to a gene: 11. The CDR3 protein is CASSLDRDSSPYNEKLFF. CDR3 coding DNA: TGTGCCAGCAGCTTAGACCGGGACAGTTCACCTTATAATGAAAAACTGTTTTTT.

The V and J genes are TRBV21-1 and TRBJ2-7; the table's D call TRBD1 went unverified against the DNA. TRBV21-1 is given as a pseudogene. This CDR3 region has 17 residues. This CDR3 reads CASSKFSVDRGGNEQYF. Here the CDR3 DNA reads TGTGCCAGCAGCAAATTCTCTGTGGACAGGGGAGGGAACGAGCAGTACTTC.